This T cell receptor (beta chain) was obtained from a study of blood T cell repertoires in COVID-19. Turning to the study itself: Some COVID-19 samples were acute and others convalescent; all came from the United States, Italy and Spain. The cDNA or gDNA used as material had been derived from T cells, B-cell-depleted T cells, or PBMCs.

In the authors' methods: Reference gene primer amplification gave nucleated cell count estimates. Profiled with immunoSEQ multiplex PCR; TCRdb holds only in-frame clones, not every one. V, J and clone size derive from that table, while D and trimming were established from the DNA sequence. This table has approximately 240,000 clones, roughly 84% appearing once. CDR1 is MGHRA and CDR2 is YSYEKL in the germline V gene. The CDR3 loop spans 14 amino acids. V was clipped by 5 bases and J by 6 bases, with 17 bases between them. The rearrangement uses TRBV4-1 and TRBJ2-7; D is undetermined. Specimen: peripheral blood. This clonotype originated in a woman aged 40 to 49 with active or convalescent COVID-19. CDR3: CASSFRVAMGEQYF. CDR3 DNA: TGCGCCAGCAGCTTTCGGGTCGCCATGGGCGAGCAGTACTTC.